The 32 T cell receptor beta chains in this list originate from one sample, sequenced in a study of blood T cell repertoires in COVID-19 (dated by TCRdb to the early 2020s). Libraries were prepared through the immunoSEQ multiplex PCR assay. Not all clones reach the TCRdb copy of this immuneACCESS table, which keeps in-frame sequences only. Checked studies attribute under half of the gap to unresolved V genes and leave the rest unexplained. Within this sample are around 46,000 clones, with about 86% of them counted one time only. The ten largest clones represent over 4.5% of the sample. Sequenced sample: peripheral blood. All receptors derive from a man aged 35 to 55 with active COVID-19.

This chain's CDR3 is CATSDPGVSYGYTF. As DNA, the CDR3 is TGTGCCACCAGTGACCCAGGGGTTTCCTATGGCTACACCTTC. The chain combines TRBV24-1 with TRBJ1-2, with a tentative D call TRBD1 (6 bases). The CDR3 is 14 residues long. CDR1 and CDR2 (germline): KGHDR, SFDVKD. V was cut by 4 bases and J by 4 bases, with 12 bases left in between.

V is TRBV5-4 and J is TRBJ2-3, with 8 positions matching TRBD2. After removal of 1 base from V and 2 bases from J, the junction contained 6 bases not matched to a gene. This CDR3 contains 16 residues. Germline CDR1 reads SGHNT; CDR2 reads YYREEE (reference sequence). The CDR3 spells CASSLTGRAVTDTQYF. The CDR3 nucleotides read TGTGCCAGCAGCTTGACCGGGAGGGCCGTCACAGATACGCAGTATTTT.

J is TRBJ2-1 and V is TRBV30; 9 nucleotides agree with TRBD2. This CDR3 is 14 amino acids long. The germline V gene encodes CDR1 GTSNPN and CDR2 SVGIG (reference sequence). J was trimmed by 5 bases and V by 5 bases; bases with no gene match: 7. Written as DNA, the CDR3 is TGTGCCTGGGGAGCGGGGGGAGAGAACAATGAGCAGTTCTTC. It yields the protein CAWGAGGENNEQFF.

The chain combines TRBV11-3 with TRBJ2-1; 7 bases are shared with TRBD2. The CDR3 totals 14 residues. V dropped 0 bases and J dropped 5; count of bases not matched to a gene: 1. Germline-derived CDR1 and CDR2 are SGHNT and YENEEA. The CDR3 loop reads CASSLDGRNNEQFF. CDR3 sequence (DNA): TGTGCCAGCAGCTTAGACGGGAGGAACAATGAGCAGTTCTTC.

The chain carries TRBV5-1 and TRBJ2-7; 7 nucleotides agree with TRBD2. The CDR3 is 15 residues long. Germline V gene data show CDR1 as SGHRS and CDR2 as YFSETQ. The junction had 9 bases not matched to a gene; V was cut back by 3 bases and J by 3 bases. This CDR3 reads CASSSAGVRLYEQYF. The CDR3, as DNA: TGCGCCAGCAGCTCGGCGGGGGTTCGTCTCTACGAGCAGTACTTC.

The genes are TRBV4-1 and TRBJ2-5; 10 bases line up with TRBD2. After removal of 0 bases from V and 4 bases from J, the junction contained 8 bases not matched to a gene. The CDR3 loop spans 17 amino acids. Germline CDR1 reads MGHRA; CDR2 reads YSYEKL. This CDR3 reads CASSQDPSGSMRETQYF. The DNA for the CDR3 is TGCGCCAGCAGCCAAGACCCTAGCGGGAGTATGAGAGAGACCCAGTACTTC.

The V gene is TRBV6-1, the J gene TRBJ2-1; 9 bases line up with TRBD2. CDR1 MNHNS and CDR2 SASEGT come from the germline V gene. Losses at the gene ends were 2 bases for V and 8 bases for J; bases not matched to a gene: 7. This CDR3 has 15 amino acids. The CDR3 here is CASSESSGSYHEQFF. The CDR3 bases are TGTGCCAGCAGTGAAAGTAGCGGGAGTTACCATGAGCAGTTCTTC.

The chain carries TRBV6-5 and TRBJ1-2, with 7 bases fitting TRBD1. The CDR3 length is 14 residues. V lost 5 bases and J lost 7; bases outside the gene matches: 10. CDR1 is MNHEY and CDR2 is SVGAGI in the germline V gene. CDR3 loop: CASSPLSRGSGYTF. CDR3 bases: TGTGCCAGCAGTCCGTTGTCCAGGGGGTCTGGCTACACCTTC.

V gene TRBV29-1 combines with J gene TRBJ2-3; TRBD2 might be the D (6 bases). The V end was cut by 4 bases, the J end by 2 bases, with 13 bases between. The CDR3 runs 14 residues. Germline lookup yields CDR1 SQVTM and CDR2 ANQGSEA. DNA for the CDR3: TGCAGCGTTGGGTGGAGGGTTTCCACAGATACGCAGTATTTT. It is translated as CSVGWRVSTDTQYF.

V and J are TRBV6-5 and TRBJ1-2, with TRBD1 as a possible D gene (6 bases). The length of the CDR3 is 15 residues. CDR1 and CDR2 from the germline V gene are MNHEY and SVGAGI. V was cut by 7 bases and J by 4 bases, with 19 bases left in between. The CDR3 DNA is TGTGCCAGCAAAGAAGGGGAGGGGGGGAGCTATGGCTACACCTTC. Translating it yields CASKEGEGGSYGYTF.

This clone appeared once. This chain connects TRBV5-1 to TRBJ1-4, with D unresolved. The V end was cut by 4 bases, the J end by 5 bases, with 12 bases between. This CDR3 region has 14 residues. Looked up from germline, CDR1 is SGHRS and CDR2 is YFSETQ. The CDR3 coding sequence is TGCGCCAGCAGCGGAGTCGACGGAAATGAAAAACTGTTTTTT. Translating gives CASSGVDGNEKLFF. The full variable domain, its missing parts supplied by reference TRBV5-1 and TRBJ1-4, is KAGVTQTPRYLIKTRGQQVTLSCSPISGHRSVSWYQQTPGQGLQFLFEYFSETQRNKGNFPGRFSGRQFSNSRSEMNVSTLELGDSALYLCASSGVDGNEKLFFGSGTQLSVL.

The rearrangement links TRBV6-1 to TRBJ2-4; tentatively, D is TRBD1 (5 bases). Germline CDR1 reads MNHNS; CDR2 reads SASEGT. V was trimmed by 3 bases and J by 2 bases, leaving 17 bases between them. The CDR3 is made up of 17 amino acids. CDR3 protein: CASSDRVASQTKNIQYF. In DNA, the CDR3 is TGTGCCAGCAGTGACAGGGTTGCGAGTCAAACCAAAAACATTCAGTACTTC.

The chain recombines TRBV18 with TRBJ1-1; tentative D call: TRBD1 (5 bases). Germline-derived CDR1 and CDR2 are KGHSH and LQKENI. There are 14 residues in the CDR3. The V and J ends lost 3 bases and 3 bases respectively, with 11 bases between them. CDR3 coding DNA: TGTGCCAGCTCACCGGGTCAGGGCTACACTGAAGCTTTCTTT. It yields the protein CASSPGQGYTEAFF.

This chain joins TRBV28 and TRBJ2-7, with 8 nucleotides matching TRBD2. The ends lost 6 bases at V and 6 bases at J; junction bases unmatched: 4. There are 12 residues in the CDR3. Looked up from germline, CDR1 is MDHEN and CDR2 is SYDVKM. CDR3 bases: TGTGCCAGCAGCCCCCGGGGGGGCGAGCAGTACTTC. This encodes CASSPRGGEQYF.

This sequence joins TRBV19 and TRBJ1-4, with 9 nucleotides matching TRBD1. V lost 4 bases to trimming and J lost 5 bases; unmatched junction nucleotides: 8. The CDR3 has 16 residues. Germline-derived CDR1 and CDR2 are LNHDA and SQIVND (reference sequence). DNA of the CDR3: TGTGCCAGTAGTACCACTTCGGGACAGGGCAATGAAAAACTGTTTTTT. As protein: CASSTTSGQGNEKLFF.

The DNA of the CDR3 is TGTGCCAGCAGTTTGACAGGTGCCCAGCCCCAGCATTTT. It translates to CASSLTGAQPQHF. The chain recombines TRBV27 with TRBJ1-5; D might be TRBD1 (6 bases). The CDR3 covers 13 residues. The V gene lost 3 bases and the J gene lost 7 bases, with 10 bases spanning the gap. Looked up from germline, CDR1 is MNHEY and CDR2 is SMNVEV (reference sequence).

This chain uses TRBV28 with TRBJ2-6, with 11 bases identical to TRBD2. The germline V gene has CDR1 MDHEN and CDR2 SYDVKM. V was clipped by 5 bases and J by 4 bases; unmatched bases: 10. The CDR3 runs 18 residues. The CDR3 DNA follows: TGTGCCAGCAGTCCACTAGCGGGAGCATTTCCCGGGGCCAACGTCCTGACTTTC. It translates to CASSPLAGAFPGANVLTF.

This rearrangement joins TRBV3-1 (or the pseudogene TRBV3-2) to TRBJ2-1, with 11 bases lining up with TRBD2. Germline values: CDR1 LGHDT, CDR2 YNNKEL (reference sequence). The V and J ends lost 4 bases and 7 bases, in that order; junction bases with no gene match: 9. This CDR3 comprises 16 residues. The CDR3 here is CASSLQTSGRRNEQFF. The CDR3 DNA follows: TGTGCCAGCAGCCTACAAACTAGCGGGAGACGGAATGAGCAGTTCTTC.

The chain has TRBV29-1 and TRBJ1-3; tentative D call: TRBD1 (6 bases). CDR1 and CDR2 from the germline V gene are SQVTM and ANQGSEA. V lost 5 bases, J lost 6 bases, and 8 bases lay in between. The CDR3 totals 11 residues. This chain's CDR3 is CSVYRANTIYF. The DNA of the CDR3 is TGCAGCGTTTACAGGGCAAACACCATATATTTT.

This clone occurred once. The genes are TRBV30 and TRBJ2-3, with 7 bases fitting TRBD2. Trimming removed 6 bases from V and 0 bases from J; junction bases left unmatched: 0. The CDR3 has 12 residues. Germline values: CDR1 GTSNPN, CDR2 SVGIG (reference sequence). As DNA, the CDR3 is TGTGCCTGTAGCGGGAGCACAGATACGCAGTATTTT. Translation: CACSGSTDTQYF.

This clone was recorded only once. The genes are TRBV7-9 and TRBJ2-7; tentatively, D is TRBD1 (5 bases). Between the trimmed V and J ends, which lost 3 bases and 3 bases, there was a span of 9 bases. Germline values: CDR1 SEHNR, CDR2 FQNEAQ (reference sequence). This CDR3 comprises 13 residues. The CDR3 DNA reads as TGTGCCAGCAGCTTTCCAGGGCGCTACGAGCAGTACTTC. It encodes CASSFPGRYEQYF.

V and J are TRBV9 and TRBJ2-1; tentative D call: TRBD2 (6 bases). The V gene lost 3 bases and the J gene lost 6 bases, with 19 bases spanning the gap. CDR1 and CDR2 (germline): SGDLS, YYNGEE. The CDR3 has 16 residues. The CDR3 reads CASSAPGLVSSNEQFF. DNA for the CDR3: TGTGCCAGCAGCGCACCGGGACTGGTCTCTTCCAATGAGCAGTTCTTC.

V usage is TRBV6-2 or TRBV6-3 and J usage is TRBJ2-5, with TRBD1 matching 7 bases. This CDR3 has 13 amino acids. CDR1 is MNHEY, CDR2 SVGEGT, per germline. Trimming at V came to 5 bases and at J to 5 bases, leaving 5 bases not matched to a gene. The CDR3 DNA is TGTGCCAGCAGTCGACAGGGTAGCGAGACCCAGTACTTC. Translated: CASSRQGSETQYF.

CDR3 protein: CASRRLAGSDEQFF. DNA for the CDR3: TGTGCCAGCAGGCGACTAGCGGGATCCGATGAGCAGTTCTTC. The rearrangement uses TRBV27 and TRBJ2-1, with 11 nucleotides matching TRBD2. The trim removed 6 bases at V and 8 bases at J, leaving 6 bases unmatched. The CDR3 is 14 residues long. From germline, CDR1 is MNHEY and CDR2 SMNVEV (reference sequence).

The chain has TRBV7-6 and TRBJ1-6, with 7 positions matching TRBD1. CDR3 length: 16 amino acids. Germline V gene lookup returns CDR1 SGHVS and CDR2 FNYEAQ. V lost 0 bases to trimming and J lost 7 bases; unmatched junction nucleotides: 6. CDR3 protein: CASSLAPGQKNSPLHF. The CDR3 nucleotides read TGTGCCAGCAGCTTAGCTCCGGGACAGAAAAATTCACCCCTCCACTTT.

This clone was detected once. The CDR3 sequence is CASSQYGQSNEKLFF. The CDR3 nucleotides read TGTGCCAGCAGCCAGTATGGACAGTCAAATGAAAAACTGTTTTTT. V is TRBV7-3 and J is TRBJ1-4, with D possibly TRBD1 on 6 matching bases. Germline lookup yields CDR1 SGHTA and CDR2 FQGTGA. V lost 5 bases and J 5 bases, leaving 15 bases between the germline ends. The length of the CDR3 is 15 residues.

V gene TRBV27 combines with J gene TRBJ1-2, with TRBD1 matching over 9 bases. The CDR3 sequence is 13 residues long. The germline gives CDR1 MNHEY, CDR2 SMNVEV (reference sequence). V trimming: 6 bases; J trimming: 7 bases; junction bases outside the gene matches: 6. CDR3: CASSQRTGVGYTF. Written as DNA, the CDR3 is TGTGCCAGCAGCCAGAGGACAGGGGTTGGCTACACCTTC.

The rearrangement uses TRBV28 and TRBJ2-7, with 7 bases fitting TRBD2. The germline CDR1 and CDR2 sequences are MDHEN and SYDVKM. This CDR3 contains 15 residues. Germline trimming cut 5 bases from V and 1 base from J; bases unmatched to any gene: 8. As DNA, the CDR3 is TGTGCCAGCAGTCCCCGGGGCGGGAGTTCCTACGAGCAGTACTTC. This translates into CASSPRGGSSYEQYF.

The V call is TRBV3-1 (or the pseudogene TRBV3-2), the J call TRBJ2-1; 9 positions agree with TRBD2. This CDR3 comprises 12 residues. The V gene's germline CDR1 is LGHDT and CDR2 YNNKEL (reference sequence). V trimming: 4 bases; J trimming: 12 bases; junction bases outside the gene matches: 4. The CDR3 is CASSPQAGGQFF. CDR3 coding DNA: TGTGCCAGCAGCCCACAAGCGGGAGGGCAGTTCTTC.

The chain combines TRBV6-5 with TRBJ2-7; D gene unclear. The length of the CDR3 is 11 residues. V dropped 5 bases and J dropped 8 bases, with 10 bases sitting between them. Germline V gives CDR1 MNHEY, CDR2 SVGAGI. CDR3 nucleotides: TGTGCCAGCAGTCCCGGTAGAAAGCAGTACTTC. Translated, it gives CASSPGRKQYF.

This chain uses TRBV7-9 with TRBJ1-2; 8 bases are a match to TRBD1. This CDR3 comprises 14 residues. Germline trimming cut 5 bases from V and 7 bases from J; bases unmatched to any gene: 9. Germline V gene data show CDR1 as SEHNR and CDR2 as FQNEAQ (reference sequence). The CDR3 DNA reads TGTGCCAGCAGCCCAGGGGGCGGGCTGGGTGGCTACACCTTC. Protein product: CASSPGGGLGGYTF.

The chain uses TRBV18 and TRBJ2-7; no reliable D call. The germline V and J ends were trimmed by 5 bases and 3 bases, with 11 bases remaining between them. The V gene's germline CDR1 is KGHSH and CDR2 LQKENI. There are 13 residues in the CDR3. The CDR3 DNA reads as TGTGCCAGCTCAGAAGCTCGCGTCTACGAGCAGTACTTC. Protein sequence: CASSEARVYEQYF.